The 20 T cell receptor beta chains listed next were all sequenced from one sample in a study of blood T cell repertoires in COVID-19. Libraries were prepared by immunoSEQ multiplex PCR; TCRdb keeps only in-frame clonotypes and omits some of them. The sample contains about 210,000 clones, 75% to 90% of which appear only once. The sequencing input was PBMCs or T cells enriched from blood (not recorded which). Receptors were obtained from a woman aged 25 to 39 who had been exposed to COVID-19.

The CDR3 DNA follows: TGTGCCAGCAGCATATATGACGAGGGTACGCAGTATTTT. It codes for CASSIYDEGTQYF. The chain joins TRBV9 to TRBJ2-3; D might be TRBD2 (5 bases). There are 13 residues in the CDR3. Germline V gene sequence: CDR1 SGDLS, CDR2 YYNGEE. V lost 4 bases to trimming and J lost 8 bases, with 14 bases between them.

The chain couples TRBV9 to TRBJ2-3, with D possibly TRBD2 on 7 matching bases. The V end lost 1 base, the J end lost 11 bases, and 26 bases lay between the germline ends. CDR1 is SGDLS and CDR2 is YYNGEE in the germline V gene. This CDR3 is built from 17 residues. CDR3 region: CASSVFGGAGAPPKQYF. CDR3 nucleotides: TGTGCCAGCAGCGTATTTGGGGGTGCGGGGGCCCCTCCGAAGCAGTATTTT.

This clone was observed once. V is TRBV27 and J is TRBJ2-7; 10 nucleotides match TRBD2. CDR3 length equals 16 residues. V dropped 6 bases and J dropped 3; count of bases not matched to a gene: 11. Germline CDR1 is MNHEY and CDR2 is SMNVEV (reference sequence). CDR3 region: CASRLRASGGIYEQYF. CDR3 bases: TGTGCCAGCAGACTTCGGGCTAGCGGGGGTATCTACGAGCAGTACTTC.

This clone turned up a few times. This chain links TRBV9 with TRBJ1-2, with TRBD1 matching 9 bases. The V gene's germline CDR1 is SGDLS and CDR2 YYNGEE. V trimming: 4 bases; J trimming: 9 bases; junction bases outside the gene matches: 7. The CDR3 loop spans 13 amino acids. The CDR3, as DNA: TGTGCCAGCAGCCCGGGACAGGGTAATCGCTACACCTTC. Its protein is CASSPGQGNRYTF.

The chain joins TRBV7-8 to TRBJ2-7; 9 positions match TRBD1. CDR3 size: 15 residues. V lost 1 base, J lost 2 bases, and 3 bases stayed unmatched. CDR1 and CDR2 (germline): SGHVS, FQNEAQ. The CDR3 loop is CASSLVDRGAYEQYF. The CDR3 bases are TGTGCCAGCAGCTTAGTGGACAGGGGCGCCTACGAGCAGTACTTC.

The chain employs TRBV24-1 and TRBJ2-2, with 8 bases aligning to TRBD1. Germline-derived CDR1 and CDR2 are KGHDR and SFDVKD. V shed 4 bases, J shed 0 bases, and the junction held 3 bases outside the gene matches. The CDR3 covers 16 residues. CDR3 amino acids: CATSDPTGANTGELFF. The CDR3 coding sequence is TGTGCCACCAGTGACCCGACAGGGGCGAACACCGGGGAGCTGTTTTTT.

CDR3 nucleotides: TGTGCCAGCAGCTTAGTTACAGGGGAAGAGACCCAGTACTTC. Residues: CASSLVTGEETQYF. The chain joins TRBV7-9 to TRBJ2-5, with 7 bases fitting TRBD1. The CDR3 contains 14 residues. Germline V gene lookup returns CDR1 SEHNR and CDR2 FQNEAQ (reference sequence). With V trimmed by 1 base and J by 3 bases, 2 bases remained unmatched.

This clone was observed a handful of times. The chain carries TRBV19 and TRBJ1-1, with 7 bases fitting TRBD1. CDR1 is LNHDA, CDR2 SQIVND, per germline (reference sequence). The length of the CDR3 is 15 residues. V trimming: 7 bases; J trimming: 4 bases; junction bases outside the gene matches: 12. In DNA form, the CDR3 reads TGTGCCAGTAATCATGTCGACAGGGACGGCACTGAAGCTTTCTTT. Protein sequence: CASNHVDRDGTEAFF.

This chain connects TRBV19 to TRBJ1-4; D is ambiguous. Germline CDR1 reads LNHDA; CDR2 reads SQIVND (reference sequence). The CDR3 loop spans 14 amino acids. Trimming shortened V by 3 bases and J by 5 bases, and 10 bases separated the two germline ends. The CDR3 loop reads CASSIWGVNEKLFF. DNA for the CDR3: TGTGCCAGTAGTATTTGGGGAGTGAATGAAAAACTGTTTTTT.

Here the CDR3 reads CASSIGLSPTDTQYF. CDR3 DNA: TGTGCCAGTAGTATCGGACTAAGCCCCACAGATACGCAGTATTTT. The chain couples TRBV19 to TRBJ2-3; possible D gene TRBD2, 6 bases. V lost 3 bases and J 2 bases, leaving 12 bases between the germline ends. The germline gives CDR1 LNHDA, CDR2 SQIVND (reference sequence). The CDR3 contains 15 residues.

The V gene is TRBV4-1, the J gene TRBJ1-4, with 9 bases lining up with TRBD1. The CDR3 is made up of 16 amino acids. The germline CDR1 and CDR2 sequences are MGHRA and YSYEKL. Trimming cost V 0 bases and J 8 bases; bases outside gene matches: 7. The CDR3 coding sequence is TGCGCCAGCAGCCAAGATACCGGGGACAGGGTAGAAAAACTGTTTTTT. Its protein product is CASSQDTGDRVEKLFF.

The chain combines TRBV7-9 with TRBJ2-3; possibly TRBD2 for D (7 bases). The CDR3 totals 16 residues. Germline V gene lookup returns CDR1 SEHNR and CDR2 FQNEAQ (reference sequence). V lost 11 bases to trimming and J lost 0 bases, with 21 bases between them. The CDR3 loop is CAGGGHTTSSTDTQYF. The CDR3 DNA reads as TGTGCCGGCGGGGGCCACACCACCTCGAGCACAGATACGCAGTATTTT.

This clone was recorded only once. This chain uses TRBV12-5 with TRBJ1-1; TRBD1 is a possible D gene (5 bases). V lost 6 bases, J lost 11 bases, and 19 bases lay in between. CDR3 length: 13 amino acids. Germline CDR1 reads LGHNT; CDR2 reads FRNRAP. CDR3 in DNA: TGTGCTAGTGGCCCTACGATGGAGACAGAGGCTTTCTTT. This codes for CASGPTMETEAFF.

A single count supports this clone. The rearrangement joins TRBV19 to TRBJ1-5, with D perhaps matching TRBD1 (5 bases). The length of the CDR3 is 14 residues. V gave up 3 bases and J gave up 5 bases, with 11 bases separating them. The germline CDR1 and CDR2 sequences are LNHDA and SQIVND (reference sequence). CDR3: CASSIAGSYQPQHF. Written as DNA, the CDR3 is TGTGCCAGTAGTATCGCAGGGTCCTATCAGCCCCAGCATTTT.

The rearrangement joins TRBV7-6 to TRBJ2-2; 9 positions match TRBD1. V trimming: 5 bases; J trimming: 7 bases; junction bases outside the gene matches: 11. Germline CDR1 reads SGHVS; CDR2 reads FNYEAQ. This CDR3 has 16 residues. CDR3 protein: CASSLAGTGIGGELFF. For the CDR3, the DNA is TGTGCCAGCAGCCTCGCCGGGACAGGGATCGGCGGGGAGCTGTTTTTT.

CDR3 DNA sequence: TGTGCCAGCGGCTCGGGGGTTCGGGACACTGAAGCTTTCTTT. Residues: CASGSGVRDTEAFF. V gene TRBV27 combines with J gene TRBJ1-1, with a weak D call TRBD1 (5 bases). The length of the CDR3 is 14 residues. V lost 8 bases and J 3 bases, leaving 16 bases between the germline ends. Germline assignment: CDR1 MNHEY and CDR2 SMNVEV (reference sequence).

The chain uses TRBV6-5 and TRBJ2-3; D is undetermined. The CDR3 has 14 residues. The germline V gene encodes CDR1 MNHEY and CDR2 SVGAGI. The V gene lost 7 bases and the J gene lost 1 base, with 12 bases spanning the gap. CDR3 nucleotide sequence: TGTGCCAGCAAGTTGAGTACAGGCACAGATACGCAGTATTTT. Translation: CASKLSTGTDTQYF.

V usage is TRBV19 and J usage is TRBJ1-1; possibly TRBD1 for D (6 bases). The CDR3 runs to 15 residues. The V and J ends lost 0 bases and 1 base respectively, with 9 bases between them. CDR1 is LNHDA, CDR2 SQIVND, per germline (reference sequence). The DNA for the CDR3 is TGTGCCAGTAGTATAGAGGGCAGGGGGAACACTGAAGCTTTCTTT. Its protein product is CASSIEGRGNTEAFF.

The chain employs TRBV4-2 and TRBJ2-7, with TRBD2 matching 9 bases. Germline V lookup: CDR1 LGHNA, CDR2 YNFKEQ. With 0 bases clipped from V and 2 bases from J, the junction kept 5 bases outside the gene matches. The CDR3 consists of 16 residues. For the CDR3, the DNA is TGTGCCAGCAGCCAAGAGCGAGAGCGGGGGGCCTACGAGCAGTACTTC. This codes for CASSQERERGAYEQYF.

V usage is TRBV3-1 (or the pseudogene TRBV3-2) and J usage is TRBJ1-6; 7 nucleotides agree with TRBD1. The V gene end was trimmed by 4 bases and the J gene end by 7 bases; junction bases not matched to a gene: 4. The CDR3 length is 14 residues. The V gene's germline CDR1 is LGHDT and CDR2 YNNKEL (reference sequence). The CDR3 region has the DNA TGTGCCAGCAGCCTGGGACAGACAAATTCACCCCTCCACTTT. It codes for CASSLGQTNSPLHF.